These T cell receptor beta chains were read from a single sample in a study of CD8 T cells in ankylosing spondylitis. MiXCR, applied by TCRdb to the 5' RACE reads, yields one record per CDR3 protein. Counted here are approximately 440,000 distinct CDR3 sequences, roughly 18% occurring once; the ten biggest clones make up over 0.9%. Input material: blood, either unsorted or a sorted T cell fraction (not recorded which). The receptor set was obtained from a male donor with ankylosing spondylitis. CDR3s include the opening cysteine and the closing phenylalanine or tryptophan. Fields, in order: V gene, clone size, J gene, D gene, CDR3 protein, CDR3 DNA. The D gene is left open where the match is weak. The size field is filled for only some rows; it gives once, few, many or a size class.

v_call: TRBV5-1
clone_size: few
j_call: TRBJ1-5
d_call: .
cdr3_aa: CASSEGTLSNQPQHF
cdr3_nt: TGCGCCAGCAGCGAGGGGACACTTAGCAATCAGCCCCAGCATTTT

v_call: TRBV28
clone_size: few
j_call: TRBJ2-1
d_call: .
cdr3_aa: CASSATLYEQFF
cdr3_nt: TGTGCCAGCAGTGCAACCCTGTATGAGCAGTTCTTC

v_call: TRBV6-1
clone_size: .
j_call: TRBJ2-7
d_call: .
cdr3_aa: CASSPGRRGSSYEQYF
cdr3_nt: TGTGCCAGCAGCCCAGGAAGGCGGGGCAGCTCCTACGAGCAGTACTTC

v_call: TRBV20-1
clone_size: few
j_call: TRBJ2-3
d_call: .
cdr3_aa: CSARDFAGHTDTQYF
cdr3_nt: TGCAGTGCTAGAGATTTTGCGGGCCACACAGATACGCAGTATTTT

v_call: TRBV28
clone_size: .
j_call: TRBJ1-4
d_call: .
cdr3_aa: CASRPTTDFNEKLFF
cdr3_nt: TGTGCCAGCAGACCTACGACAGACTTTAATGAAAAACTGTTTTTT

v_call: TRBV12-3/TRBV12-4
clone_size: many
j_call: TRBJ1-5
d_call: .
cdr3_aa: CASSLGYQPQHF
cdr3_nt: TGTGCCAGCAGCTTGGGTTATCAGCCCCAGCATTTT

v_call: TRBV4-1
clone_size: .
j_call: TRBJ2-3
d_call: .
cdr3_aa: CASSQDPTPGREWYF
cdr3_nt: TGCGCCAGCAGCCAAGATCCTACGCCGGGACGAGAGTGGTATTTT

v_call: TRBV5-1
clone_size: .
j_call: TRBJ2-5
d_call: .
cdr3_aa: CASSLQPSQETQYF
cdr3_nt: TGCGCCAGCAGCTTACAGCCCTCACAAGAGACCCAGTACTTC

v_call: TRBV4-2
clone_size: .
j_call: TRBJ1-4
d_call: TRBD1
cdr3_aa: CASSQTGNNEKLFF
cdr3_nt: TGTGCCAGCAGCCAGACAGGGAATAATGAAAAACTGTTTTTT

v_call: TRBV20-1
clone_size: few
j_call: TRBJ1-1
d_call: .
cdr3_aa: CSAREGSQANTEAFF
cdr3_nt: TGCAGTGCTAGGGAGGGGTCCCAGGCGAACACTGAAGCTTTCTTT

v_call: TRBV27
clone_size: many
j_call: TRBJ1-5
d_call: .
cdr3_aa: CASSLISGGAEYQPQHF
cdr3_nt: TGTGCCAGCAGTTTAATTTCGGGGGGTGCAGAATATCAGCCCCAGCATTTT

v_call: TRBV20-1
clone_size: .
j_call: TRBJ2-3
d_call: TRBD2
cdr3_aa: CSARGPSGSSYTQYF
cdr3_nt: TGCAGTGCTAGAGGTCCCAGCGGGAGTAGTTATACGCAGTATTTT

v_call: TRBV7-8
clone_size: .
j_call: TRBJ1-1
d_call: .
cdr3_aa: CASSLEVSPNTEAFF
cdr3_nt: TGTGCCAGCAGCTTAGAAGTCAGTCCGAACACTGAAGCTTTCTTT

v_call: TRBV24-1
clone_size: few
j_call: TRBJ2-3
d_call: TRBD2
cdr3_aa: CATSDTGLAASSTDTQYF
cdr3_nt: TGTGCCACCAGTGATACCGGACTAGCGGCGTCTAGCACAGATACGCAGTATTTT

v_call: TRBV7-8
clone_size: few
j_call: TRBJ1-3
d_call: TRBD1
cdr3_aa: CASSIDLTGTTGNTIYF
cdr3_nt: TGTGCCAGCAGCATAGACCTGACAGGGACTACTGGAAACACCATATATTTT

v_call: TRBV5-1
clone_size: .
j_call: TRBJ2-3
d_call: .
cdr3_aa: CASSLPGGTHTDTQYF
cdr3_nt: TGCGCCAGCAGCCTACCCGGCGGCACACACACAGATACGCAGTATTTT

v_call: TRBV29-1
clone_size: .
j_call: TRBJ2-5
d_call: TRBD2
cdr3_aa: CSVDRREGGTQYF
cdr3_nt: TGCAGCGTTGATCGTCGGGAGGGGGGGACCCAGTACTTC

v_call: TRBV5-1
clone_size: .
j_call: TRBJ2-5
d_call: TRBD1
cdr3_aa: CASSLGTGVETQYF
cdr3_nt: TGCGCCAGCAGCTTGGGGACAGGGGTTGAGACCCAGTACTTC

v_call: TRBV20-1
clone_size: few
j_call: TRBJ2-2
d_call: .
cdr3_aa: CSARLPGLDTGELFF
cdr3_nt: TGCAGTGCTAGATTACCGGGGCTAGACACCGGGGAGCTGTTTTTT

v_call: TRBV12-3/TRBV12-4
clone_size: many
j_call: TRBJ1-3
d_call: .
cdr3_aa: CASSLGPGSGNTIYF
cdr3_nt: TGTGCCAGCAGTTTAGGGCCGGGCTCTGGAAACACCATATATTTT

v_call: TRBV7-9
clone_size: many
j_call: TRBJ1-1
d_call: .
cdr3_aa: CASSPGRLNTEAFF
cdr3_nt: TGTGCCAGCAGTCCGGGACGTCTGAACACTGAAGCTTTCTTT

v_call: TRBV5-1
clone_size: .
j_call: TRBJ1-2
d_call: .
cdr3_aa: CASSLGIRNGYTF
cdr3_nt: TGCGCCAGCAGCTTGGGTATCCGGAATGGCTACACCTTC

v_call: TRBV7-9
clone_size: .
j_call: TRBJ1-1
d_call: .
cdr3_aa: CASSLERKGEAFF
cdr3_nt: TGTGCCAGCAGCTTAGAGCGTAAGGGAGAGGCTTTCTTT

v_call: TRBV6-1
clone_size: .
j_call: TRBJ1-1
d_call: .
cdr3_aa: CASSESPGRETEAFF
cdr3_nt: TGTGCCAGCAGTGAATCCCCCGGGAGGGAGACTGAAGCTTTCTTT

v_call: TRBV7-3
clone_size: .
j_call: TRBJ1-2
d_call: .
cdr3_aa: CARAPEGRAETDTF
cdr3_nt: TGTGCCAGAGCCCCCGAGGGTCGGGCGGAGACGGACACCTTC

v_call: TRBV7-2
clone_size: many
j_call: TRBJ2-1
d_call: .
cdr3_aa: CASSLLGGAVFDEQFF
cdr3_nt: TGTGCCAGCAGCTTATTAGGGGGGGCGGTTTTCGATGAGCAGTTCTTC

v_call: TRBV3-1
clone_size: .
j_call: TRBJ1-3
d_call: .
cdr3_aa: CASSQWGSGNTIYF
cdr3_nt: TGTGCCAGCAGCCAGTGGGGTTCTGGAAACACCATATATTTT

v_call: TRBV9
clone_size: few
j_call: TRBJ2-7
d_call: .
cdr3_aa: CASSVTTNPYEQYF
cdr3_nt: TGTGCCAGCAGCGTGACAACGAACCCCTACGAGCAGTACTTC

v_call: TRBV4-1
clone_size: few
j_call: TRBJ2-5
d_call: .
cdr3_aa: CASSHSRQATSEETQYF
cdr3_nt: TGCGCCAGCAGCCACTCAAGACAGGCAACATCAGAGGAGACCCAGTACTTC

v_call: TRBV28
clone_size: .
j_call: TRBJ2-7
d_call: .
cdr3_aa: CASRPALGEQYF
cdr3_nt: TGTGCCAGCAGGCCGGCCCTTGGAGAGCAGTACTTC

v_call: TRBV7-9
clone_size: .
j_call: TRBJ1-4
d_call: .
cdr3_aa: CASRAAATNEKLFF
cdr3_nt: TGTGCCAGCAGGGCGGCTGCAACTAATGAAAAACTGTTTTTT

v_call: TRBV12-3/TRBV12-4
clone_size: .
j_call: TRBJ2-1
d_call: TRBD2
cdr3_aa: CASSGGEVRPEQFF
cdr3_nt: TGTGCCAGCAGTGGGGGGGAGGTTAGGCCGGAGCAGTTCTTC

v_call: TRBV12-3/TRBV12-4
clone_size: .
j_call: TRBJ1-1
d_call: .
cdr3_aa: CASSSSPAGTEAFF
cdr3_nt: TGTGCCAGCAGTTCTTCCCCCGCGGGGACTGAAGCTTTCTTT

v_call: TRBV20-1
clone_size: few
j_call: TRBJ2-1
d_call: .
cdr3_aa: CSAPKVLSAGNEQFF
cdr3_nt: TGCAGTGCTCCCAAGGTTCTAAGCGCGGGCAATGAGCAGTTCTTC

v_call: TRBV20-1
clone_size: .
j_call: TRBJ2-4
d_call: .
cdr3_aa: CSATPTRAKNIQYF
cdr3_nt: TGCAGTGCTACCCCAACGAGAGCCAAAAACATTCAGTACTTC

v_call: TRBV20-1
clone_size: few
j_call: TRBJ1-1
d_call: .
cdr3_aa: CSALPQGVAFF
cdr3_nt: TGCAGTGCACTCCCCCAGGGAGTCGCTTTCTTT

v_call: TRBV20-1
clone_size: few
j_call: TRBJ1-2
d_call: .
cdr3_aa: CSATTDNYGYTF
cdr3_nt: TGCAGTGCTACGACCGATAACTATGGCTACACCTTC

v_call: TRBV6-5
clone_size: few
j_call: TRBJ1-2
d_call: .
cdr3_aa: CASSYEGFYGYTF
cdr3_nt: TGTGCCAGCAGTTACGAGGGTTTCTATGGCTACACCTTC

v_call: TRBV7-9
clone_size: few
j_call: TRBJ1-1
d_call: .
cdr3_aa: CASSLEGGLTPNTEAFF
cdr3_nt: TGTGCCAGCAGCCTAGAGGGGGGTCTAACTCCGAACACTGAAGCTTTCTTT

v_call: TRBV20-1
clone_size: few
j_call: TRBJ1-3
d_call: TRBD1
cdr3_aa: CSASRGQSGNTIYF
cdr3_nt: TGCAGTGCTAGTAGGGGGCAATCTGGAAACACCATATATTTT

v_call: TRBV5-1
clone_size: .
j_call: TRBJ2-2
d_call: .
cdr3_aa: CASSSHGANTGELFF
cdr3_nt: TGCGCCAGCAGCTCCCATGGGGCTAACACCGGGGAGCTGTTTTTT

v_call: TRBV6-1
clone_size: .
j_call: TRBJ1-2
d_call: .
cdr3_aa: CASSENRENGYTF
cdr3_nt: TGTGCCAGCAGTGAGAACAGGGAAAATGGCTACACCTTC